The 27 T cell receptor beta chains below come from one sample, sequenced in a study of T-cell memory formation after mild COVID-19. TCRdb recomputed calls from the 5' RACE reads with MiXCR, one row per CDR3 protein. In the table there are 100,000 to 150,000 distinct CDR3 sequences, 15% to 20% of which are singletons. Material for sequencing was PBMCs or a T cell subset sorted from them (not recorded which). These receptors were collected from a man in his late teens or twenties who had mild COVID-19 (a few samples of this study predate the infection). Cell type and time point are not known.

The rearrangement joins TRBV7-9 to TRBJ2-5; TRBD1 or TRBD2 may be the D gene (5 bases each). The ends were cut back, 3 bases at V and 3 bases at J, with 14 bases in the middle. The length of the CDR3 is 15 residues. CDR1 is SEHNR and CDR2 is FQNEAQ in the germline V gene (reference sequence). The CDR3 region is CASSFSGRKKETQYF. The CDR3 coding sequence is TGTGCCAGCAGCTTCTCGGGACGGAAGAAAGAGACCCAGTACTTC.

This clonotype came up a few times. The chain has TRBV6-2 or TRBV6-3 and TRBJ2-2; no firm D call. In germline, CDR1 is MNHEY, CDR2 SVGEGT. The CDR3 spans 13 residues. V lost 10 bases and J lost 4, with 13 bases in between. This CDR3 is CATSPQPTGELFF. The CDR3 DNA reads TGTGCCACCTCCCCTCAGCCCACCGGGGAGCTGTTTTTT.

The chain uses TRBV4-1 and TRBJ2-1; TRBD2 matches at 15 bases. V was pared by 1 base and J by 8 bases, with 3 bases of the junction left unmatched. Germline V gene data show CDR1 as MGHRA and CDR2 as YSYEKL. The CDR3 has 16 residues. The CDR3 loop reads CASSQGTSGGEDEQFF. CDR3 bases: TGCGCCAGCAGCCAAGGGACTAGCGGGGGGGAAGATGAGCAGTTCTTC.

The chain combines TRBV4-3 with TRBJ2-3, with 10 bases matching TRBD2. There are 17 residues in the CDR3. After removal of 4 bases from V and 6 bases from J, the junction contained 13 bases not matched to a gene. Germline V gives CDR1 LGHNA, CDR2 YSLEER. The CDR3 here is CASSPFQRGGLADTQYF. CDR3 DNA: TGCGCCAGCAGCCCCTTCCAGCGGGGGGGCTTGGCGGATACGCAGTATTTT.

J is TRBJ2-7 and V is TRBV6-5, with 9 bases that match TRBD1. The CDR3 is 17 amino acids. Looked up from germline, CDR1 is MNHEY and CDR2 is SVGAGI. With 0 bases clipped from V and 3 bases from J, the junction kept 9 bases outside the gene matches. CDR3 coding DNA: TGTGCCAGCAGTTACTCGAGCAATGACAGGGGGGACTACGAGCAGTACTTC. Amino acids: CASSYSSNDRGDYEQYF.

This clonotype was seen a handful of times. For the CDR3, the DNA is TGCAGTGCTCTCCGGGACATTTACGAGACCCAGTACTTC. Amino acid sequence: CSALRDIYETQYF. This rearrangement joins TRBV20-1 to TRBJ2-5, with D possibly being TRBD1 (6 bases). CDR3 length: 13 residues. Per germline, CDR1 DFQATT and CDR2 SNEGSKA (reference sequence). Trimming removed 5 bases at V and 5 bases at J, with 15 bases between.

This clonotype came up many times. V is TRBV6-5 and J is TRBJ2-3, with 7 bases fitting TRBD2. The CDR3 loop spans 13 amino acids. J was trimmed by 1 base and V by 5 bases; bases with no gene match: 0. Germline CDR1 is MNHEY and CDR2 is SVGAGI. The CDR3: CASSRGGTDTQYF. CDR3 nucleotides: TGTGCCAGCAGTCGGGGGGGCACAGATACGCAGTATTTT.

The table lists this clonotype with a few counts. The rearrangement uses TRBV7-9 and TRBJ1-2; D is unclear. Germline-derived CDR1 and CDR2 are SEHNR and FQNEAQ (reference sequence). Trimming took off 5 bases at V and 4 bases at J, with 14 bases between the two ends. The CDR3 loop spans 14 amino acids. CDR3 sequence: CASSLDSRFYGYTF. The DNA for the CDR3 is TGTGCCAGCAGCCTCGACTCGCGCTTCTATGGCTACACCTTC.

V usage is TRBV7-9 and J usage is TRBJ1-1; D unclear. The CDR3 extends over 12 amino acids. Trimming pared 6 bases from V and 5 bases from J, leaving 10 bases between. Germline CDR1 reads SEHNR; CDR2 reads FQNEAQ (reference sequence). The CDR3 DNA reads as TGTGCCAGCAGTCCATCGGGGACTGAAGCTTTCTTT. Translating gives CASSPSGTEAFF.

The chain combines TRBV27 with TRBJ2-7, with D perhaps TRBD1 or TRBD2 (6 bases each). Deletions cut 8 bases from V and 3 bases from J, with 17 bases between. The length of the CDR3 is 14 residues. The germline gives CDR1 MNHEY, CDR2 SMNVEV (reference sequence). As DNA, the CDR3 is TGTGCCAGCCGAAGGGGGGCCGGCGTCTACGAGCAGTACGTC. Translated, it gives CASRRGAGVYEQYV.

The J gene is TRBJ2-7, the V gene TRBV6-5; 7 nucleotides line up with TRBD2. CDR1 is MNHEY and CDR2 is SVGAGI in the germline V gene. The V segment lost 5 bases and the J segment 0 bases; nucleotides outside the gene matches: 7. The CDR3 has 15 residues. The CDR3 DNA reads TGTGCCAGCAGTAAGGGAGGGACCCTCTCCTACGAGCAGTACTTC. The encoded protein is CASSKGGTLSYEQYF.

Only a few counts were recorded for this clonotype. The chain links TRBV5-4 to TRBJ2-3, with D perhaps matching TRBD1 (5 bases). Germline V gene lookup returns CDR1 SGHNT and CDR2 YYREEE (reference sequence). V was pared by 3 bases and J by 2 bases, with 13 bases between. This CDR3 contains 15 residues. Written as DNA, the CDR3 is TGTGCCAGCAGCTCGGACAAGGACCACACAGATACGCAGTATTTT. Translating it yields CASSSDKDHTDTQYF.

The chain links TRBV5-1 to TRBJ2-5, with 12 bases aligning to TRBD2. V was clipped by 4 bases and J by 5 bases; unmatched bases: 6. In germline, CDR1 is SGHRS, CDR2 YFSETQ. The CDR3 consists of 15 residues. The CDR3 sequence is CASSPRTSGAETQYF. The CDR3 DNA follows: TGCGCCAGCAGCCCCCGGACTAGCGGGGCTGAGACCCAGTACTTC.

This clonotype has more than one count but fewer than ten. This rearrangement joins TRBV6-1 to TRBJ2-3, with 12 bases that match TRBD2. Per germline, CDR1 MNHNS and CDR2 SASEGT. The CDR3 extends over 17 amino acids. The V segment lost 4 bases and the J segment 3 bases; nucleotides outside the gene matches: 8. In nucleotides, the CDR3 is TGTGCCAGCAGTGCCCGGGCTAGCGGGGGGGTAACAGATACGCAGTATTTT. Translated, it gives CASSARASGGVTDTQYF.

This clonotype was recorded many times. The genes are TRBV7-3 and TRBJ2-3; no reliable D call. The CDR3 length is 13 residues. The germline V and J ends were trimmed by 6 bases and 1 base, with 8 bases remaining between them. Looked up from germline, CDR1 is SGHTA and CDR2 is FQGTGA. The CDR3 is CASSSRGTDTQYF. CDR3 DNA: TGTGCCAGCAGTTCAAGGGGCACAGATACGCAGTATTTT.

The chain recombines TRBV6-6 with TRBJ2-1; 8 bases are shared with TRBD2. Germline lookup yields CDR1 MNHNY and CDR2 SVGAGI (reference sequence). Losses at the gene ends were 6 bases for V and 10 bases for J; bases not matched to a gene: 11. The CDR3 has 14 residues. The DNA for the CDR3 is TGTGCCAGCAGCTCCAGTAGCGGGGTTGTCGAGCAGTTCTTC. Its protein is CASSSSSGVVEQFF.

V usage is TRBV20-1 and J usage is TRBJ2-2; weak D call: TRBD2 (6 bases). The CDR3 runs 16 residues. Germline V CDR1 and CDR2: DFQATT, SNEGSKA (reference sequence). V lost 0 bases and J 6 bases, leaving 17 bases between the germline ends. The CDR3 DNA sequence: TGCAGTGCTAGAGATAGGCGACTAGGGTATGCCGGGGAGCTGTTTTTT. Translating it yields CSARDRRLGYAGELFF.

The chain carries TRBV4-1 and TRBJ1-2, with 7 bases aligning to TRBD1. Germline V gene lookup returns CDR1 MGHRA and CDR2 YSYEKL. The CDR3 length is 15 residues. Unmatched junction bases numbered 9, after V lost 4 bases and J lost 4 bases. Written as DNA, the CDR3 is TGCGCCAGCAGCCGCCAGGGACAGATAATCTATGGCTACACCTTC. It encodes CASSRQGQIIYGYTF.

A few counts support this clonotype. This chain connects TRBV5-1 to TRBJ2-7; 9 positions agree with TRBD1. The CDR3 extends over 15 amino acids. Germline-derived CDR1 and CDR2 are SGHRS and YFSETQ. The V gene end was trimmed by 4 bases and the J gene end by 4 bases; junction bases not matched to a gene: 9. CDR3 in amino acids: CASSRMPGQGYEQYF. CDR3 DNA: TGCGCCAGCAGCAGAATGCCGGGACAGGGATACGAGCAGTACTTC. Drawing the rest from reference TRBV5-1 and TRBJ2-7, the complete variable domain is KAGVTQTPRYLIKTRGQQVTLSCSPISGHRSVSWYQQTPGQGLQFLFEYFSETQRNKGNFPGRFSGRQFSNSRSEMNVSTLELGDSALYLCASSRMPGQGYEQYFGPGTRLTVT.

V usage is TRBV4-1 and J usage is TRBJ1-2, with 7 positions matching TRBD1. This CDR3 has 15 amino acids. After removal of 4 bases from V and 0 bases from J, the junction contained 5 bases not matched to a gene. Looked up from germline, CDR1 is MGHRA and CDR2 is YSYEKL. The CDR3 loop reads CASSRPTGPNYGYTF. The DNA of the CDR3 is TGCGCCAGCAGCCGACCGACAGGGCCTAACTATGGCTACACCTTC.

V and J are TRBV20-1 and TRBJ1-1; D gene ambiguous. Germline V gene sequence: CDR1 DFQATT, CDR2 SNEGSKA (reference sequence). Trimming stripped 1 base from V and 0 bases from J, with 9 bases between. The CDR3 is 14 residues long. The DNA of the CDR3 is TGCAGTGCTAGAGTGCCTGGGATGAACACTGAAGCTTTCTTT. This encodes CSARVPGMNTEAFF.

This clonotype was seen a handful of times. This chain connects TRBV4-1 to TRBJ1-1, with D maybe TRBD1 (5 bases). Trimming removed 2 bases from V and 11 bases from J, with 18 bases in between. The CDR3 is 14 amino acids. Germline V gives CDR1 MGHRA, CDR2 YSYEKL. CDR3 nucleotides: TGCGCCAGCAGCCAAACGGGAGGGGCCCTGGGCGCTTTCTTT. Translating it yields CASSQTGGALGAFF.

The chain couples TRBV12-3 or TRBV12-4 to TRBJ1-5; maybe TRBD1 (5 bases). V dropped 7 bases and J dropped 6 bases, with 13 bases sitting between them. The length of the CDR3 is 13 residues. The CDR3 reads CASKEGRTQPQHF. CDR3 nucleotides: TGTGCCAGCAAGGAGGGGCGAACTCAGCCCCAGCATTTT.

This rearrangement joins TRBV7-2 to TRBJ1-1; D is undetermined. This CDR3 is 14 amino acids long. V was cut by 2 bases and J by 1 base, with 8 bases left in between. Germline V gene lookup returns CDR1 SGHTA and CDR2 FQGNSA. CDR3 region: CASSLTAANTEAFF. The CDR3 nucleotides are TGTGCCAGCAGCTTAACAGCAGCGAACACTGAAGCTTTCTTT. The full variable domain, in which reference TRBV7-2 and TRBJ1-1 provide the parts outside the CDR3, is GAGVSQSPSNKVTEKGKDVELRCDPISGHTALYWYRQSLGQGLEFLIYFQGNSAPDKSGLPSDRFSAERTGGSVSTLTIQRTQQEDSAVYLCASSLTAANTEAFFGQGTRLTVV.

This clonotype was counted only a few times. The chain links TRBV9 to TRBJ2-1, with D possibly being TRBD1 or TRBD2 (5 bases each). The CDR3 is 14 amino acids. V was shortened by 4 bases and J by 9 bases, with 17 bases between the two germline ends. CDR1 is SGDLS, CDR2 YYNGEE, per germline. The CDR3 sequence is CASSPPGRRGEQFF. Written as DNA, the CDR3 is TGTGCCAGCAGCCCCCCGGGGAGAAGGGGTGAGCAGTTCTTC.

The rearrangement links TRBV29-1 to TRBJ1-1; D gene ambiguous. The CDR3 has 14 amino acids. Germline lookup yields CDR1 SQVTM and CDR2 ANQGSEA. Trimming stripped 6 bases from V and 4 bases from J, with 18 bases between. The CDR3 DNA reads TGCAGCGTCGCCCCCTCCTCATCGGGCACTGAAGCTTTCTTT. Translation: CSVAPSSSGTEAFF. Drawing the rest from reference TRBV29-1 and TRBJ1-1, the complete variable domain is SAVISQKPSRDICQRGTSLTIQCQVDSQVTMMFWYRQQPGQSLTLIATANQGSEATYESGFVIDKFPISRPNLTFSTLTVSNMSPEDSSIYLCSVAPSSSGTEAFFGQGTRLTVV.

This clonotype was picked up many times. The chain is built from TRBV11-2 and TRBJ2-3; 10 bases map to TRBD2. The CDR3 sequence is 15 residues long. CDR1 and CDR2 (germline): SGHAT, FQNNGV. V shed 2 bases and J 1 base; nucleotides not matched to a gene: 0. CDR3 nucleotides: TGTGCCAGCAGCTTAACTAGCGGGGGCACAGATACGCAGTATTTT. Its protein product is CASSLTSGGTDTQYF.